A selection of T cell receptor beta chains follows, all from one sample in a study of regulatory T cells in long-lasting Graves disease. Using its own MiXCR run on the multiplex PCR reads, TCRdb lists one record per CDR3 protein. Of under 450,000 distinct CDR3 sequences listed, roughly a quarter are singletons. Source: peripheral blood mononuclear cells (PBMCs), taken when the disease was refractory, from a patient treated with antithyroid drugs. All receptors derive from a female donor with Graves disease. The CDR3 runs from the conserved cysteine through the conserved F or W. D genes are given only for firm matches. Size values are once, few and many counts, or a class for expanded clones, and some rows have none.

>TRBJ2-7|TRBV20-1|.|.
CSARDRKGPLNEQYF
TGCAGTGCTAGAGATAGAAAGGGACCGCTCAACGAGCAGTACTTC
>TRBJ1-2|TRBV29-1|.|TRBD1
CSVTQGAGGYTF
TGCAGCGTTACCCAGGGGGCTGGTGGCTACACCTTC
>TRBJ2-1|TRBV12-3/TRBV12-4|few|.
CASTWSGDEQFF
TGTGCCAGTACCTGGTCCGGAGATGAGCAGTTCTTC
>TRBJ2-1|TRBV7-2|.|.
CASSFPYNEQFF
TGTGCCAGCAGCTTCCCCTACAATGAGCAGTTCTTC
>TRBJ1-3|TRBV5-1|.|.
CASSFFAGATGNTIYF
TGCGCCAGCAGCTTTTTTGCAGGGGCGACGGGAAACACCATATATTTT
>TRBJ1-2|TRBV19|few|TRBD1
CASGPDRPYGYTF
TGTGCCAGTGGGCCGGACAGGCCTTATGGCTACACCTTC
>TRBJ2-4|TRBV12-3/TRBV12-4|.|.
CASSHSLLAKNIQYF
TGTGCCAGCAGTCACAGTTTACTAGCCAAAAACATTCAGTACTTC
>TRBJ2-7|TRBV5-1|many|TRBD1
CASSSLDRDRAYEQYF
TGCGCCAGCAGCTCCCTCGATCGGGACAGGGCCTACGAGCAGTACTTC
>TRBJ1-1|TRBV19|.|.
CASSIQGRRDTEAFF
TGTGCCAGTAGTATACAGGGGCGTCGGGACACTGAAGCTTTCTTT
>TRBJ2-7|TRBV5-4|few|.
CASSFGLREQYF
TGTGCCAGCAGCTTTGGCTTACGGGAGCAGTACTTC
>TRBJ1-1|TRBV14|.|.
CASSFDKGRTEAFF
TGTGCCAGCAGTTTCGACAAGGGGCGGACTGAAGCTTTCTTT
>TRBJ2-7|TRBV29-1|.|TRBD2
CSARALAGAYEQYF
TGCAGCGCGCGGGCACTAGCGGGAGCCTACGAGCAGTACTTC
>TRBJ1-1|TRBV7-2|few|TRBD1
CASTWTGGTNTEAFF
TGTGCCAGCACCTGGACAGGGGGCACGAACACTGAAGCTTTCTTT
>TRBJ2-7|TRBV20-1|.|TRBD2
CSAGGSGTYEQYF
TGCAGTGCTGGGGGGAGCGGGACCTACGAGCAGTACTTC
>TRBJ1-5|TRBV10-3|.|TRBD1
CAIGTGGTQLQHF
TGTGCCATTGGGACAGGGGGCACTCAGCTCCAGCATTTT
>TRBJ2-2|TRBV18|many|.
CASSPVDTGELFF
TGTGCCAGCTCACCAGTGGACACCGGGGAGCTGTTTTTT
>TRBJ2-5|TRBV5-1|few|.
CASSLALSGSDGTQYF
TGCGCCAGCAGCTTGGCCCTCTCGGGCAGCGATGGGACCCAGTACTTC
>TRBJ1-3|TRBV27|.|.
CASSLRGTGNTIYF
TGTGCCAGCAGCCTCAGGGGAACTGGAAACACCATATATTTT
>TRBJ2-2|TRBV2|few|.
CASSRGGTSNTGELFF
TGTGCCAGCAGTCGTGGCGGGACTTCCAACACCGGGGAGCTGTTTTTT
>TRBJ1-6|TRBV20-1|.|.
CSATRGPSSYNSPLHF
TGCAGTGCGACCCGGGGCCCAAGCTCCTATAATTCACCCCTCCACTTT
>TRBJ1-2|TRBV29-1|few|.
CSVEEVIGRGFDGYTF
TGCAGCGTTGAAGAGGTGATTGGCCGGGGGTTTGATGGCTACACCTTC
>TRBJ1-5|TRBV12-3/TRBV12-4|many|TRBD1
CASTKQGTGNQPQHF
TGTGCCAGCACAAAACAGGGGACCGGCAATCAGCCCCAGCATTTT
>TRBJ1-5|TRBV11-2|many|.
CASSITPDQPQHF
TGTGCCAGCAGCATTACCCCCGATCAGCCCCAGCATTTT
>TRBJ2-7|TRBV28|many|TRBD2
CASSSLRLAGGPHEQYF
TGTGCCAGCAGTTCCCTGAGGCTAGCGGGAGGGCCCCACGAGCAGTACTTC
>TRBJ1-5|TRBV6-1|many|.
CASRIGTPYSNQPQHF
TGTGCCAGCAGGATCGGGACCCCCTATAGCAATCAGCCCCAGCATTTT
>TRBJ2-2|TRBV5-1|.|TRBD1
CASSLGTGGRTGELFF
TGCGCCAGCAGCCTAGGGACAGGGGGACGCACCGGGGAGCTGTTTTTT
>TRBJ2-5|TRBV12-3/TRBV12-4|many|.
CASSLGLGAGLETQYF
TGTGCCAGCAGTTTAGGCTTGGGCGCAGGATTAGAGACCCAGTACTTC
>TRBJ2-7|TRBV2|many|TRBD2
CASKGASGSYEQYF
TGTGCCAGCAAAGGGGCTAGCGGGAGCTACGAGCAGTACTTC
>TRBJ2-4|TRBV6-1|many|TRBD2
CASRRPPSGRATNIQYF
TGTGCCAGCAGGCGACCCCCTAGCGGGAGGGCGACAAACATTCAGTACTTC
>TRBJ1-5|TRBV28|few|.
CASSSGGENQPQHF
TGTGCCAGCAGTTCCGGAGGGGAGAATCAGCCCCAGCATTTT
>TRBJ1-5|TRBV2|few|.
CASSTGSNQPQHF
TGTGCCAGCAGTACCGGGAGCAATCAGCCCCAGCATTTT
>TRBJ2-7|TRBV30|many|TRBD2
CAWVFRDYMYF
TGTGCCTGGGTTTTCCGGGACTACATGTACTTC
>TRBJ2-5|TRBV20-1|many|.
CSAEPGASGQETQYF
TGCAGTGCCGAACCAGGGGCTAGCGGACAAGAGACCCAGTACTTC
>TRBJ1-3|TRBV20-1|few|.
CSARAMVFGNTIYF
TGCAGTGCTAGGGCTATGGTTTTCGGAAACACCATATATTTT
>TRBJ1-2|TRBV2|.|.
CASFGPGGAQSNYGYTF
TGTGCCAGCTTTGGACCCGGGGGGGCGCAGAGTAACTATGGCTACACCTTC
>TRBJ2-1|TRBV19|.|.
CASSIGARTNYNEQFF
TGTGCCAGTAGTATAGGGGCCAGGACGAACTACAATGAGCAGTTCTTC
>TRBJ1-1|TRBV29-1|many|.
CSVERLRDTEAFF
TGCAGCGTTGAAAGGTTACGGGACACTGAAGCTTTCTTT
>TRBJ1-5|TRBV2|few|TRBD1
CASSEGRGSNQPQHF
TGTGCCAGCAGTGAAGGCAGGGGGTCCAATCAGCCCCAGCATTTT
>TRBJ2-5|TRBV19|once|TRBD1
CASGGTGGGTQYF
TGTGCCAGCGGAGGGACAGGGGGGGGGACCCAGTACTTC
>TRBJ2-7|TRBV7-8|few|.
CASSLSDSWGFIFYEQYF
TGTGCCAGCAGCTTATCAGATTCGTGGGGGTTTATTTTCTACGAGCAGTACTTC
>TRBJ2-2|TRBV30|.|TRBD2
CAWNLTLGGTGELFF
TGTGCCTGGAACCTTACCTTGGGGGGGACCGGGGAGCTGTTTTTT
>TRBJ1-1|TRBV6-5|few|TRBD1
CASSYTGDGTEAFF
TGTGCCAGCAGTTACACAGGGGATGGCACTGAAGCTTTCTTT
>TRBJ2-2|TRBV6-1|.|.
CASKRRENTGELFF
TGTGCCAGCAAAAGGCGGGAGAACACCGGGGAGCTGTTTTTT
>TRBJ1-1|TRBV11-1|many|.
CASSPRQVEAFF
TGTGCCAGCAGCCCCCGACAGGTAGAAGCTTTCTTT
>TRBJ2-1|TRBV19|.|TRBD2
CASSSGAGGLHYNEQFF
TGTGCCAGTAGTAGCGGGGCGGGAGGGCTCCACTACAATGAGCAGTTCTTC
>TRBJ2-7|TRBV7-2|.|TRBD2
CASSLVAGASYEQYF
TGTGCCAGCAGCTTAGTGGCGGGAGCTTCCTACGAGCAGTACTTC
>TRBJ1-1|TRBV18|.|.
CASSPRGGRTEAFF
TGTGCCAGCTCACCACGAGGGGGGAGGACTGAAGCTTTCTTT
>TRBJ2-7|TRBV20-1|few|TRBD1
CSAREGTGFDEQYF
TGCAGTGCTAGAGAAGGGACAGGGTTCGACGAGCAGTACTTC
>TRBJ1-5|TRBV28|many|.
CASWGRAGAIQPQHF
TGTGCCAGCTGGGGGAGAGCAGGGGCGATTCAGCCCCAGCATTTT
>TRBJ2-7|TRBV4-1|once|.
CASSQDPVYEQYF
TGCGCCAGCAGCCAAGATCCAGTTTACGAGCAGTACTTC
>TRBJ2-7|TRBV7-8|.|TRBD2
CASSPLAGPRYEQYF
TGTGCCAGCAGCCCCTTAGCGGGCCCGCGCTACGAGCAGTACTTC
>TRBJ1-4|TRBV28|many|.
CASSLQGSTNEKLFF
TGTGCCAGCAGTTTACAGGGATCCACTAATGAAAAACTGTTTTTT
>TRBJ2-7|TRBV20-1|few|.
CSARAPRSHEQYF
TGCAGTGCTAGGGCCCCTAGGAGCCACGAGCAGTACTTC
>TRBJ2-7|TRBV15|many|.
CATSTERYTYEQYF
TGTGCCACCAGCACCGAGCGGTATACCTACGAGCAGTACTTC
>TRBJ1-2|TRBV3-1|few|TRBD1
CASSPRQGRTVGYTF
TGTGCCAGCAGCCCCCGACAGGGACGGACGGTTGGCTACACCTTC